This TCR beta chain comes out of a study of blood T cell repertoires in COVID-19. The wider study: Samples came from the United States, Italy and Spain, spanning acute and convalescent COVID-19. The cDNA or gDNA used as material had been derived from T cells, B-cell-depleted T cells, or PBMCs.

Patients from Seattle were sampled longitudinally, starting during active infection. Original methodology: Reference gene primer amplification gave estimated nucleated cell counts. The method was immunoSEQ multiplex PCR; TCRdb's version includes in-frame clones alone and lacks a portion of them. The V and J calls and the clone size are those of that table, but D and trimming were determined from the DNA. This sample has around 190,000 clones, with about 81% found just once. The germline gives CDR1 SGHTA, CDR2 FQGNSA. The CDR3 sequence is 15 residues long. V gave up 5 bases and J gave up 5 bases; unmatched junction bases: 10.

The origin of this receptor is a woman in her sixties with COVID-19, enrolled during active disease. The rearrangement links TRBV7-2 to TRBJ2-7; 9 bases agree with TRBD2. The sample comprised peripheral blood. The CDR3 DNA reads TGTGCCAGCAGCCCACTTGCGGGAGGGCCCAACGAGCAGTACTTC. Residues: CASSPLAGGPNEQYF.